This T cell receptor (beta chain) derives from a study of blood T cell repertoires in COVID-19 (TCRdb year 2020). Regarding the research as a whole: The collaborator samples originated in the United States, Italy and Spain and spanned the acute and convalescent phases of COVID-19. The material from the prospective study consisted of cDNA or gDNA derived from T cells, B-cell-depleted T cells, or PBMCs. Deeply sampled blood TCRbeta repertoires from subjects exposed to, actively infected with, or recovered from COVID-19 were included in the dataset. A freely available public database, intended as a resource for researchers studying the immune response to SARS-CoV-2, is where the repertoires were released. Samples came from the ongoing ImmuneRACE study (first 160 participants) plus 1,254 subjects from 6 global collaborators. A de-identified subject ID, COVID-19 status, age in years and sex were almost always included in the sample metadata. HLA class I and class II types, where available, came from metadata supplied by the sample provider rather than from assay-based typing.

Summary of the overall study and its limitations: Clinical and demographic metadata were provided uncurated, with the amount varying by source and participant.

Participants in the prospective study were enrolled through a virtual design, were aged about 18 to 100 years, and lived in about two dozen United States geographic areas. Cohort assignment in the prospective study relied on participant-reported clinical history from a screening survey and a study questionnaire. Recovered participants in ImmuneRACE Cohort 3 were defined as having two consecutive negative NP/OP PCR tests, clearance from a healthcare professional, or resolution of symptoms. In the prospective study, mobile phlebotomists collected whole blood, serum and a nasopharyngeal or oropharyngeal swab from each participant. Additional blood draws and questionnaires over an approximately two-month period could optionally be provided by prospective study participants. Before DNA extraction, blood samples from the prospective study were shipped at room temperature or frozen. V loses 0 bases of germline sequence and J loses 11 bases, and the interval between the two ends is 13 bases. The germline V gene specifies SQVTM as CDR1 and ANQGSEA as CDR2. The CDR3 has 12 amino acids, counting the end cysteine and phenylalanine. The DNA shown is the 36-base CDR3, in frame from base 1.

This clone was found once. It has no known antigen specificity. It has no much larger one-base neighbor in the sample; base qualities were not kept. TCRbeta CDR3 regions were amplified from genomic DNA using the immunoSEQ Assay, a bias-controlled multiplex PCR. The source study handled its data this way. The number of nucleated cells in each sample was estimated from the amplification of reference gene primers within the assay. To quantify the absolute abundance of each unique TCRbeta CDR3 rearrangement, sequence reads were collapsed and filtered. For each sample, productive Simpson clonality was calculated as the square root of Simpson's diversity index across productive rearrangements. TCRdb's version of the immuneACCESS table is confined to in-frame rearrangements and falls short of the full clone set. An unresolved V gene accounts for under half of the shortfall where checked; the remainder is of unknown origin. V and J calls and clone size are those listed in that table; D and trimming were worked out from the DNA. The sample table holds about 350,000 clones, of which roughly 84% were seen once. Clones ranked in the top ten supply over 0.8% of the sample.

Sequenced: PBMCs or T cells enriched from blood (not recorded which). Rearrangement joined TRBV29-1 to TRBJ1-2; no D segment can be confidently identified. The TCR comes from a young woman who had recovered from COVID-19. The CDR3 region reads CSVEDRHSRYTF. In nucleotide form, the sequence is TGCAGCGTTGAAGATCGGCACAGTCGTTACACCTTC.